The sequence of this T cell receptor (beta chain) was determined in a study of Ad26.COV2.S vaccination and SARS-CoV-2 variants. Findings and caveats of the study: Recipients of vaccine and of placebo showed similar breadth of their non-spike TCR repertoires.

Assay: immunoSEQ multiplex PCR; the TCRdb copy retains only in-frame clones and omits some. The repertoire has about 680,000 clones, 89% of them found once; the top ten carry over 1.3%. For this clone: The antigen is unknown.

Treatment in this sample: some 20 received Ad26.COV2.S at low or high dose, single or two shots; about 5 received placebo; per-sample allocation not given. Specimens were obtained on day 63 following the first vaccine or placebo injection. The sequenced sample was peripheral blood, obtained in a trial of Ad26.COV2.S vaccine versus placebo. The sequence was obtained from a person between 18 and 65 years old who received the Ad26.COV2.S COVID-19 vaccine or a placebo.

The CDR3, as DNA: TGTGCCAGCAGCTTAGGGGTGGTTTTACGGGGTGGAAACACCGGGGAGCTGTTTTTT. It yields the protein CASSLGVVLRGGNTGELFF. The V gene is TRBV7-2, the J gene TRBJ2-2; TRBD2 is a possible D gene (5 bases). The CDR3 loop spans 19 amino acids. Germline loops: CDR1 SGHTA, CDR2 FQGNSA. V dropped 1 base and J dropped 2 bases, with 20 bases sitting between them. The variable domain in full, with the rest retrieved from reference TRBV7-2 and TRBJ2-2, is GAGVSQSPSNKVTEKGKDVELRCDPISGHTALYWYRQSLGQGLEFLIYFQGNSAPDKSGLPSDRFSAERTGGSVSTLTIQRTQQEDSAVYLCASSLGVVLRGGNTGELFFGEGSRLTVL.